This T cell receptor (beta chain) was obtained from a study of cytomegalovirus exposure and HLA in healthy donors. At the level of the study: Around 76% of 300 to 450 genotyped donors fell in the Caucasian-associated ancestry cluster. Study-wide results and limits: TCR beta sequences reportedly predicted the HLA-A and HLA-B alleles of most subjects accurately.

A multiplex PCR was run with 60 Vbeta primers and 13 Jbeta primers. Profiled with immunoSEQ multiplex PCR; TCRdb holds only in-frame clones, not every one. Here the sample spans about 160,000 clones, 79% being singletons. Trimming left V 5 bases short and J 6 bases short, with 23 bases between. Germline values: CDR1 LGHNA, CDR2 YNFKEQ. The CDR3 is 16 residues long. As for this clone: Its antigen is undetermined.

The clonotype was recovered from a man aged 45-60 years in good health and CMV-seropositive. Sequences were obtained from PBMCs. This rearrangement joins TRBV4-2 to TRBJ2-7, with TRBD2 as a possible D gene (6 bases). This CDR3 is CASSLQNAIGGFEQYF. The DNA of the CDR3 is TGTGCCAGCAGCTTACAAAATGCCATCGGGGGATTCGAGCAGTACTTC.